This T cell receptor (beta chain) was identified during a study of OX40 agonist ivuxolimab in advanced cancers. As for the study more broadly: The costimulatory receptor OX40 (CD134) was targeted by ivuxolimab, a fully human IgG2 agonistic monoclonal antibody. Patients were allowed to have had prior anti-PD-1, anti-PD-L1 or anti-CTLA-4 therapy, and approximately 37% of the dose-escalation patients had been treated with checkpoint inhibitors. Three dose-escalation patients achieved partial responses, one with hepatocellular carcinoma and two with cutaneous melanoma. Among the roughly 52 dose-escalation patients, about 19 had hepatocellular carcinoma, 15 or so melanoma, 9 renal cell carcinoma and 9 head and neck cancer. Intravenous ivuxolimab was administered to patients every 2 weeks at six dose levels: 0.01, 0.1, 0.3, 1.5, 3 and 10 mg/kg. The purpose of peripheral TCRbeta sequencing was to test whether ivuxolimab changed TCR sequence diversity and led to clonal T-cell expansion. The paper reports the monotherapy dose-escalation portion (N ≈ 50 patients) of the phase I ivuxolimab trial. In the dose-escalation cohort, around four fifths of patients were male, and the mean age was approximately 60 years, with a range of about 23 to 85.

Genomic DNA was isolated from the sorted cells so that the TCRbeta CDR3 region could be sequenced. The immunoSEQ Assay was used for sequencing of TCRbeta CDR3 regions. Imported from immuneACCESS, the table was reduced by TCRdb to in-frame sequences with V and J called. These copies leave out some clones; in studies compared against another copy, an unresolved V gene accounts for under half, and the cause of the remainder is not known. This sample gives some 55,000 clones in total; over 70% of them show up just once. Around 4.5% of the sample goes to the ten largest clones. This clone has more than one count but fewer than ten. The specificity of this receptor is unknown. Base qualities are missing; no much larger clone stands one base away. As encoded in the germline V gene, CDR1 is SGHVS while CDR2 is FNYEAQ. From the cysteine up to the phenylalanine, the CDR3 has a length of 13 residues. CDR3 DNA only is kept here, 39 bases in frame from base 1. Trimming at the junction amounts to 5 bases on V and 2 bases on J, and the germline ends lie 9 bases apart.

Patients with a history of autoimmune disease or receiving systemic immunosuppression were excluded from the trial. Peripheral blood for TCR sequencing was drawn from every dose cohort at baseline, at cycle 4 day 1 and at cycle 7 day 1. The samples were taken from a phase I, first-in-human, multicenter, open-label dose-escalation trial of ivuxolimab. Adults with locally advanced or metastatic melanoma, renal cell carcinoma, hepatocellular carcinoma or head and neck squamous cell carcinoma were enrolled in the trial. Before TCR sequencing, CD4+ and CD8+ T cells were separately sorted from peripheral blood. Study-level results and caveats: After ivuxolimab, CD8+ T cells had more expanded clones than CD4+ T cells on average. At doses of 0.1 to 3.0 mg/kg, clonal expansion of both CD4+ and CD8+ blood T cells was observed from baseline to week 6. The antigen specificity of the peripheral T cells that underwent clonal expansion was not determined. In the 0.1-3.0 mg/kg groups, partial responders had among the lowest normalized peripheral clonal expansion, particularly in CD8+ T cells. Low levels of normalized T-cell clonal expansion were also seen in some patients who did not respond.

This TCR was sampled from an adult with an advanced solid tumor such as melanoma, head and neck, liver or kidney cancer. The sequence is built from TRBV7-6 and TRBJ1-1, with the D gene not clear enough to name. The specimen was CD4+ or CD8+ T cells sorted from blood, collected in a trial of the OX40 agonist ivuxolimab. The CDR3 region has the sequence CASSPPRNTEAFF. The sequenced DNA: TGTGCCAGCAGCCCCCCACGAAACACTGAAGCTTTCTTT.